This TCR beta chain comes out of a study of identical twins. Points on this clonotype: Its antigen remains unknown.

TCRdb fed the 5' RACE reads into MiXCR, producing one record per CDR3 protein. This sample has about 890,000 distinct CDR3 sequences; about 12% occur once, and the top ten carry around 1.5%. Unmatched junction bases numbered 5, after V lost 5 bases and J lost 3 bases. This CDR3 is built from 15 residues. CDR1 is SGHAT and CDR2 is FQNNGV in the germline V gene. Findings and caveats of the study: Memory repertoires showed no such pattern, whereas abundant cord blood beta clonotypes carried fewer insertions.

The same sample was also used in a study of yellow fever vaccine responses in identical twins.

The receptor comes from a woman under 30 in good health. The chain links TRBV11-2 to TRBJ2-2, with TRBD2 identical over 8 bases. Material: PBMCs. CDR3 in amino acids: CASSQREFDTGELFF. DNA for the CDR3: TGTGCCAGCAGCCAGCGGGAGTTCGACACCGGGGAGCTGTTTTTT.